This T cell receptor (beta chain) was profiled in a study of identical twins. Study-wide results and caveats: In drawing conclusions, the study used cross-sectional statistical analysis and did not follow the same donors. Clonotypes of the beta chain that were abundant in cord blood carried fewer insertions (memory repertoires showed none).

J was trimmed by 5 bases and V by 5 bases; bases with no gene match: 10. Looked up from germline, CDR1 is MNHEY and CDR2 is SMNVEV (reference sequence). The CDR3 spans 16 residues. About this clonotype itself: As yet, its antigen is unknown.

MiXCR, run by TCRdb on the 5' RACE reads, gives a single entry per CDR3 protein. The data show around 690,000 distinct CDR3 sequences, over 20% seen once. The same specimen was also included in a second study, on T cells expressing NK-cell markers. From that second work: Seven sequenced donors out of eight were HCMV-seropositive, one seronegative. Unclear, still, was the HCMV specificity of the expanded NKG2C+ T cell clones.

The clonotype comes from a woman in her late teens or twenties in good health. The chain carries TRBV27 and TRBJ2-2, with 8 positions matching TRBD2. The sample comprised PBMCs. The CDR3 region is CASSPRGGRPTGELFF. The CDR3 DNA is TGTGCCAGCAGTCCCCGCGGCGGGAGGCCTACCGGGGAGCTGTTTTTT.